Below are 10 T cell receptor beta chains sequenced from a single sample in a study of graft-versus-host responses after intestinal transplantation. Assay used: immunoSEQ multiplex PCR; TCRdb lists only in-frame clones, some missing. The sample comprises about 97,000 clones, 90% of which are singletons, and about 16% rests with the top ten. The sample consisted of PBMCs, taken around 450 days after intestinal transplant. These receptors came from a human patient who received an intestinal transplant, so some T cells may come from the graft donor.

V and J are TRBV18 and TRBJ2-7, with TRBD2 matching 10 bases. The V gene end was trimmed by 1 base and the J gene end by 0 bases; junction bases not matched to a gene: 3. The CDR3 contains 16 residues. Germline CDR1 KGHSH, CDR2 LQKENI. The CDR3: CASSPLAGGFSYEQYF. The CDR3 coding sequence is TGTGCCAGCTCACCACTAGCGGGGGGCTTCTCCTACGAGCAGTACTTC. Combining the CDR3 with reference TRBV18 and TRBJ2-7 gives the whole variable domain NAGVMQNPRHLVRRRGQEARLRCSPMKGHSHVYWYRQLPEEGLKFMVYLQKENIIDESGMPKERFSAEFPKEGPSILRIQQVVRGDSAAYFCASSPLAGGFSYEQYFGPGTRLTVT.

V and J are TRBV5-1 and TRBJ2-3; 8 positions match TRBD2. The germline V gene has CDR1 SGHRS and CDR2 YFSETQ. With V trimmed by 3 bases and J by 5 bases, 11 bases remained unmatched. The CDR3 extends over 16 amino acids. The CDR3 DNA reads TGCGCCAGCAGCTGGGCCCAAGCGGGGGAGGGAGATACGCAGTATTTT. It is translated as CASSWAQAGEGDTQYF.

The gene calls are TRBV6-1 and TRBJ2-5; D unclear. Trimming pared 8 bases from V and 1 base from J, leaving 11 bases between. Germline CDR1 reads MNHNS; CDR2 reads SASEGT. There are 13 residues in the CDR3. The CDR3 region has the DNA TGTGCCAGCCAGGCAGCTCTCCAAGAGACCCAGTACTTC. Its translation: CASQAALQETQYF.

This rearrangement joins TRBV27 to TRBJ2-1; D is uncertain. This CDR3 region has 14 residues. Germline V gene lookup returns CDR1 MNHEY and CDR2 SMNVEV (reference sequence). V lost 1 base and J 13 bases, leaving 17 bases between the germline ends. CDR3 sequence reads: CASSLLGRTPDQFF. CDR3 in DNA: TGTGCCAGCAGTTTATTGGGCAGGACCCCCGACCAGTTCTTC.

The chain has TRBV7-8 and TRBJ2-7, with a tentative D call TRBD2 (6 bases). The germline V and J ends were trimmed by 4 bases and 3 bases, with 7 bases remaining between them. Germline CDR1 is SGHVS and CDR2 is FQNEAQ. The CDR3 runs to 12 residues. The CDR3 here is CASSWRDYEQYF. In DNA, the CDR3 is TGTGCCAGCAGCTGGCGGGACTACGAGCAGTACTTC.

The chain has TRBV5-1 and TRBJ2-7; D is possibly TRBD2 (6 bases). V was trimmed by 4 bases and J by 2 bases, leaving 19 bases between them. This CDR3 has 16 amino acids. Per the germline V gene, CDR1 is SGHRS and CDR2 is YFSETQ. The CDR3 sequence is CASSPRGERRAYEQYF. In nucleotides, the CDR3 is TGCGCCAGCAGCCCCCGAGGGGAGCGGAGGGCCTACGAGCAGTACTTC. Complete variable domain (other parts from reference TRBV5-1 and TRBJ2-7): KAGVTQTPRYLIKTRGQQVTLSCSPISGHRSVSWYQQTPGQGLQFLFEYFSETQRNKGNFPGRFSGRQFSNSRSEMNVSTLELGDSALYLCASSPRGERRAYEQYFGPGTRLTVT.

Here the CDR3 DNA reads TGTGCCACCTCAGGGAACACTGAAGCTTTCTTT. It encodes CATSGNTEAFF. The rearrangement uses TRBV5-8 and TRBJ1-1; D unclear. Germline V lookup: CDR1 SGHTS, CDR2 YDEGEE. V shed 9 bases and J shed 1 base, with 7 bases lying between them. CDR3 length equals 11 residues.

The chain combines TRBV7-9 with TRBJ1-3; weak D call: TRBD1 (5 bases). Per the germline V gene, CDR1 is SEHNR and CDR2 is FQNEAQ (reference sequence). The CDR3 contains 13 residues. With 5 bases removed from V and 2 bases from J, the gap between germline ends came to 7 bases. CDR3 sequence (DNA): TGTGCCAGCAGCAAGGACACTGGAAACACCATATATTTT. Translated: CASSKDTGNTIYF.

The chain has TRBV19 and TRBJ1-5, with 7 bases that match TRBD1. The CDR3 is made up of 17 amino acids. V lost 5 bases and J lost 1; bases outside the gene matches: 11. Germline-derived CDR1 and CDR2 are LNHDA and SQIVND (reference sequence). CDR3 sequence: CASSPGWGTESNQPQHF. CDR3 coding DNA: TGTGCCAGTAGTCCAGGTTGGGGGACAGAGAGCAATCAGCCCCAGCATTTT.

The V gene is TRBV11-1, the J gene TRBJ1-6; the D gene is possibly TRBD1 (5 bases). Germline values: CDR1 SGHAT, CDR2 FQDESV (reference sequence). The germline V and J ends were trimmed by 3 bases and 0 bases, with 12 bases remaining between them. This CDR3 spans 17 amino acids. CDR3 bases: TGTGCCAGCAGCTTTGACGGGGCGGTCTCCTATAATTCACCCCTCCACTTT. This codes for CASSFDGAVSYNSPLHF.